The clone carrying this TCR beta chain showed up just a few times. Its antigen remains unidentified. What was sequenced were expressed TCRB transcripts, since all of the isolated RNA had been reverse transcribed. The table came from immunoSEQ multiplex PCR; TCRdb's copy has only in-frame clones and leaves some out. The sample holds approximately 360,000 clones, 10% to 15% seen once. The entry originates in a study of beta chain features in type 1 diabetes. Study-wide findings and caveats: All four CD4+ subsets of Type 1 diabetes patients contained TCRB CDR3s that were moderately but significantly shorter.

V was clipped by 2 bases and J by 6 bases; unmatched bases: 8. CDR1 is LNHNV, CDR2 YYDKDF, per germline (reference sequence). CDR3 length: 15 amino acids. The sequencing sample was made of naive CD4+ T cells from blood. The clonotype comes from a woman under 30 with type 1 diabetes. The chain has TRBV15 and TRBJ2-7; TRBD1 matches at 9 bases. CDR3 region: CATSRPGQGEGEQYF. The CDR3 region has the DNA TGTGCCACCAGCAGACCGGGACAGGGAGAAGGCGAGCAGTACTTC.